The 5 T cell receptor beta chains reported below all come from one sample, sequenced in a study of spatial heterogeneity in lung cancer. TCRdb used MiXCR to reprocess the 5' RACE reads, holding one entry per CDR3 protein. This table has some 10,000 distinct CDR3 sequences, around 9.3% appearing once. Time point of the sample: sample taken at primary tumor resection. No cell sorting; template was whole RNA from tumor, lung tissue or PBMC. The material sequenced was PBMCs, taken at surgery. Receptors were obtained from a male donor with early-stage non-small cell lung cancer.

This clonotype is medium-sized. The chain joins TRBV5-6 to TRBJ2-7, with D unclear. Trimming removed 0 bases at V and 1 base at J, with 5 bases between. The CDR3 runs 13 residues. Germline loops: CDR1 SGHDT, CDR2 YYEEEE. The CDR3 DNA is TGTGCCAGCAGCTTGGTTGGGTCCTACGAGCAGTACTTC. Translation: CASSLVGSYEQYF. Full variable domain (rest looked up from reference TRBV5-6 and TRBJ2-7): DAGVTQSPTHLIKTRGQQVTLRCSPKSGHDTVSWYQQALGQGPQFIFQYYEEEERQRGNFPDRFSGHQFPNYSSELNVNALLLGDSALYLCASSLVGSYEQYFGPGTRLTVT.

By its share, this clonotype is medium-sized (0.01 to 0.1%). V and J are TRBV7-2 and TRBJ1-6; 7 nucleotides align to TRBD1. Unmatched junction bases numbered 3, after V lost 1 base and J lost 6 bases. This CDR3 contains 15 residues. Germline CDR1 SGHTA, CDR2 FQGNSA. The CDR3 DNA sequence: TGTGCCAGCAGCTTAGGGACAGGCACTAATTCACCCCTCCACTTT. Residues: CASSLGTGTNSPLHF.

In its sample, this clonotype ranks as medium-sized. The J gene is TRBJ2-4, the V gene TRBV3-1; D is unresolved. The CDR3 is made up of 11 amino acids. The germline V and J ends were trimmed by 1 base and 15 bases, with 10 bases remaining between them. Germline lookup yields CDR1 LGHDT and CDR2 YNNKEL (reference sequence). CDR3 coding DNA: TGTGCCAGCAGCCAAGGCACGGACCGGTACTTC. Protein sequence: CASSQGTDRYF.

This clonotype was recorded at least ten times. V usage is TRBV13 and J usage is TRBJ2-7; a weak D match, TRBD1 (5 bases). The CDR3 runs 15 residues. Germline loops: CDR1 PRHDT, CDR2 FYEKMQ (reference sequence). The ends were cut back, 4 bases at V and 7 bases at J, with 20 bases in the middle. The CDR3 reads CASSYQGTLQREQYF. As DNA, the CDR3 is TGTGCCAGCAGCTACCAGGGTACTCTGCAGAGAGAGCAGTACTTC.

In this sample, this clonotype turned up many times. The chain combines TRBV5-1 with TRBJ2-5; D is perhaps TRBD2 (5 bases). Trimming shortened V by 4 bases and J by 7 bases, and 20 bases separated the two germline ends. Germline CDR1 SGHRS, CDR2 YFSETQ. CDR3 length equals 15 residues. CDR3 bases: TGCGCCAGCAGCCTCCGGGCCACCGGGGATGGGACCCAGTACTTC. Translating gives CASSLRATGDGTQYF.